This TCR beta chain was sequenced for a study of blood T cell repertoires in COVID-19. Study overall: Material from acute and convalescent COVID-19 was sourced from the United States, Italy and Spain. PBMCs, B-cell-depleted T cells, or T cells were the source of the cDNA or gDNA that made up the material.

Original analysis: Nucleated cell counts were estimated from reference gene primer amplification. Profiled with immunoSEQ multiplex PCR; TCRdb holds only in-frame clones, not every one. The DNA was the basis for D and trimming; V, J and clone size are from that table. The sample records 110,000 to 150,000 clones, 88% being singletons. V lost 3 bases, J lost 4 bases, and 9 bases lay in between. The CDR3 totals 13 residues. From germline, CDR1 is MDHEN and CDR2 SYDVKM. The sequence came from a woman aged 55-75 years with acute or convalescent COVID-19. Sequenced input: peripheral blood. The genes are TRBV28 and TRBJ1-2, with TRBD1 as a possible D gene (5 bases). This chain's CDR3 is CASSFGQGYGYTF. The DNA for the CDR3 is TGTGCCAGCAGTTTTGGGCAGGGCTATGGCTACACCTTC.